The T cell receptor beta chain under discussion was sequenced for a study of blood T cell repertoires in COVID-19. Sequencing used immunoSEQ multiplex PCR; TCRdb keeps in-frame clones, though not all of them. The sample lists 160,000 or so clones, around 84% occurring once. The receptor was derived from a woman of 80 years or more with acute or convalescent COVID-19. Sequenced: peripheral blood.

CDR3 DNA sequence: TGTGCCAGCAGTTACGCAGGGACAGCAAATGAGCAGTTCTTC. This encodes CASSYAGTANEQFF. The chain combines TRBV6-5 with TRBJ2-1; 7 nucleotides align to TRBD1. Looked up from germline, CDR1 is MNHEY and CDR2 is SVGAGI. The CDR3 runs 14 residues. The V gene end was trimmed by 2 bases and the J gene end by 7 bases; junction bases not matched to a gene: 5.